This T cell receptor (beta chain) derives from a study of persistence of HIV-infected CD4 T cells. Sequencing used immunoSEQ version 4 in survey mode. The assay was immunoSEQ multiplex PCR, and TCRdb's table has in-frame clones only and misses some. The sample consists of some 13,000 clones, roughly 66% of them appearing once. An overlapping HIV-1 Gag peptide pool stimulated these cells at about 1 ug/peptide/mL. Sorting selected CD4+ T cells upregulating both CD40 ligand and CD69. A remark on this clone: Antigen: not known.

The sample consisted of CD4+ T cells sorted from PBMCs after approximately 20-hour stimulation, taken from a patient who received antiretroviral therapy. The receptor's source is an adult man with HIV who was CMV-seropositive.

CDR3 coding DNA: TGTGCCAGCAGTTTAGGACGCGACGGTAACTATGGCTACACCTTC. It yields the protein CASSLGRDGNYGYTF. The chain has TRBV27 and TRBJ1-2, with no clear D. The CDR3 contains 15 residues. V dropped 2 bases and J dropped 1 base, with 11 bases sitting between them. Germline V lookup: CDR1 MNHEY, CDR2 SMNVEV (reference sequence).